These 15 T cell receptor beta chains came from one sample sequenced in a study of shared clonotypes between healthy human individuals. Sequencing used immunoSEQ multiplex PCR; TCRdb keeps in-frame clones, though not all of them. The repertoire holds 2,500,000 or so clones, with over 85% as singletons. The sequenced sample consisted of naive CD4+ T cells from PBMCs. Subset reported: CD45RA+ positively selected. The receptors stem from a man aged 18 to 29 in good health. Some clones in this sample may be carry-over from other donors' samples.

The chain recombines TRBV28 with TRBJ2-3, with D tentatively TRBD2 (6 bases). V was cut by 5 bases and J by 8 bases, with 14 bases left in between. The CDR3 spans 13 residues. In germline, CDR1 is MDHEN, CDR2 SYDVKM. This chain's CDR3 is CASSLVGGRTQYF. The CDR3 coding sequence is TGTGCCAGCAGTCTAGTGGGAGGTCGTACGCAGTATTTT.

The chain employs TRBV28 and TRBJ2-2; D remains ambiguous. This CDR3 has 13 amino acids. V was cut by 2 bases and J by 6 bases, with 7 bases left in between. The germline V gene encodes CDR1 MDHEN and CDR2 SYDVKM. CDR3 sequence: CASSLRAAGELFF. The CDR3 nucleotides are TGTGCCAGCAGTTTAAGAGCAGCCGGGGAGCTGTTTTTT. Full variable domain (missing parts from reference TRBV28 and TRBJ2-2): DVKVTQSSRYLVKRTGEKVFLECVQDMDHENMFWYRQDPGLGLRLIYFSYDVKMKEKGDIPEGYSVSREKKERFSLILESASTNQTSMYLCASSLRAAGELFFGEGSRLTVL.

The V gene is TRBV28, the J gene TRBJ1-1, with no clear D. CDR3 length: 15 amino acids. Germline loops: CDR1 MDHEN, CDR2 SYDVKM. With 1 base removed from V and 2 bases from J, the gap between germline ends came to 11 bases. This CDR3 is CASSLSRPYNTEAFF. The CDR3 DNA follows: TGTGCCAGCAGTTTATCGCGGCCTTATAACACTGAAGCTTTCTTT.

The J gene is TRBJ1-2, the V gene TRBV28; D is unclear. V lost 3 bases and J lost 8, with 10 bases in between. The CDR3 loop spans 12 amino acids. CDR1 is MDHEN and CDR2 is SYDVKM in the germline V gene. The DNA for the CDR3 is TGTGCCAGCAGTTTGATCCCGGGGGGCTACACCTTC. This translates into CASSLIPGGYTF.

The CDR3 here is CASRNTGGETQYF. In nucleotides, the CDR3 is TGTGCCAGCAGAAATACAGGGGGAGAGACCCAGTACTTC. The chain joins TRBV6-5 to TRBJ2-5, with 8 bases fitting TRBD1. This CDR3 region has 13 residues. The germline gives CDR1 MNHEY, CDR2 SVGAGI. V was clipped by 6 bases and J by 4 bases; unmatched bases: 4.

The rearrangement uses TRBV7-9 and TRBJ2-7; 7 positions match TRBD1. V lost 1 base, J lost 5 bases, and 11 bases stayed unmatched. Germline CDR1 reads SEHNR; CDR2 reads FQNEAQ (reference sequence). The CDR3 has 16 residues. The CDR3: CASSLGPGGTVDEQYF. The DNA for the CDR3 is TGTGCCAGCAGCTTAGGGCCAGGGGGTACAGTCGACGAGCAGTACTTC.

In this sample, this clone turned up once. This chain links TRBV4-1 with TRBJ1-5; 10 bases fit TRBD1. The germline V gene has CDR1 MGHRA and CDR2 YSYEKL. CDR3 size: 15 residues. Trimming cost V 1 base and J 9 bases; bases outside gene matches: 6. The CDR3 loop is CASSQADRGYRPQHF. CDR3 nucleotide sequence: TGCGCCAGCAGCCAAGCGGACAGGGGGTATCGGCCCCAGCATTTT.

The CDR3 sequence is CASRRTGGNEKLFF. Here the CDR3 DNA reads TGTGCAAGTCGCCGGACAGGGGGTAATGAAAAACTGTTTTTT. This chain joins TRBV12-2 and TRBJ1-4; TRBD1, the D gene given by the table, was not confirmed from the DNA. TRBV12-2 is classified as a pseudogene. The CDR3 length is 14 residues.

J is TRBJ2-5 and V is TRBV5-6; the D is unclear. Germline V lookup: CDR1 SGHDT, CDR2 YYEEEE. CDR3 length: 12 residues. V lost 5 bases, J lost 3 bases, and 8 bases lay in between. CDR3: CASSILKETQYF. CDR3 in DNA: TGTGCCAGCAGTATTCTGAAAGAGACCCAGTACTTC.

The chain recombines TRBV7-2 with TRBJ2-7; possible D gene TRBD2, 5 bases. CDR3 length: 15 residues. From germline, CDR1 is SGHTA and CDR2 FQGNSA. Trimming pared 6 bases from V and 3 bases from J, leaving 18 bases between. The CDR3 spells CASSLLAGSYYEQYF. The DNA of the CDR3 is TGTGCCAGCAGTTTGCTAGCCGGGTCCTACTACGAGCAGTACTTC.

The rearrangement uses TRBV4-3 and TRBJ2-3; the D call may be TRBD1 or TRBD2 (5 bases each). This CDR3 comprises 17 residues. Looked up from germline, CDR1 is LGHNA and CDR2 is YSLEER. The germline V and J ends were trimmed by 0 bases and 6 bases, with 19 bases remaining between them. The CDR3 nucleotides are TGCGCCAGCAGCCAAGATCCGAGGGGCAGGGAAGGCGATACGCAGTATTTT. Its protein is CASSQDPRGREGDTQYF.

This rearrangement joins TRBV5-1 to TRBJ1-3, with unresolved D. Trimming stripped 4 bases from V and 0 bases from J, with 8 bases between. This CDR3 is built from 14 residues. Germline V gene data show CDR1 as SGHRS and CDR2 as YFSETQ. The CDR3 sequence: CASSARDSGNTIYF. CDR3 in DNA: TGCGCCAGCAGCGCCCGTGACTCTGGAAACACCATATATTTT.

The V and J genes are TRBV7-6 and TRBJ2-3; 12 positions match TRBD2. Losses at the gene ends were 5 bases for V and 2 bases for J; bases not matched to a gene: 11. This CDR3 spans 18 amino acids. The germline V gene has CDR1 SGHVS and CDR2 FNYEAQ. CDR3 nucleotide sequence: TGTGCCAGCAGCCCAGGGGGGCTAGCGGGAGGGATCACAGATACGCAGTATTTT. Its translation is CASSPGGLAGGITDTQYF.

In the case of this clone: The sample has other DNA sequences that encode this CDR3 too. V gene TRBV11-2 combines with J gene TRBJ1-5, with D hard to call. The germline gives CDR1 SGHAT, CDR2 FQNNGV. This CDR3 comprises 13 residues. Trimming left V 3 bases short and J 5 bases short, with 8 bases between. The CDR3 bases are TGTGCCAGCAGCTTGAGGAGGGATCAGCCCCAGCATTTT. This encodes CASSLRRDQPQHF.

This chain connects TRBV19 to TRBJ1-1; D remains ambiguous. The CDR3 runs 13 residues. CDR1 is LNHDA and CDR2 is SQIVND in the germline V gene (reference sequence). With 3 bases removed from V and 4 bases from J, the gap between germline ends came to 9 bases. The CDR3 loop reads CASSIITATEAFF. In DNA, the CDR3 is TGTGCCAGTAGTATTATAACAGCCACTGAAGCTTTCTTT.